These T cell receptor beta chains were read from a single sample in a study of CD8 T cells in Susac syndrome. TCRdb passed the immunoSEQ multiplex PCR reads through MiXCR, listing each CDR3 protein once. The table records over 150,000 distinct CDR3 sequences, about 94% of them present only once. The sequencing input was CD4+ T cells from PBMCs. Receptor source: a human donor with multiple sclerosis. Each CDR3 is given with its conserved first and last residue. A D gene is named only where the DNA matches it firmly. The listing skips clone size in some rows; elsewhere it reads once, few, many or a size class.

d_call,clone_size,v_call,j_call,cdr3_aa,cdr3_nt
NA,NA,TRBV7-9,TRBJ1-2,CASRKAASRYGYTF,TGTGCCAGCAGGAAAGCGGCCTCTCGCTATGGCTACACCTTC
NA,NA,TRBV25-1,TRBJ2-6,CASRPSTGANVLTF,TGTGCCAGCAGGCCGAGTACTGGGGCCAACGTCCTGACTTTC
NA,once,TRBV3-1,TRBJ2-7,CASSQRLETYEQYF,TGTGCCAGCAGCCAAAGACTGGAAACCTACGAGCAGTACTTC
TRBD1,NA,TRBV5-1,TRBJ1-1,CASSPDRVEGTEAFF,TGCGCCAGCAGCCCGGACAGGGTGGAAGGCACTGAAGCTTTCTTT
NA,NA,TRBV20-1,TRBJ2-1,CSARAEGSSYNEQFF,TGCAGTGCTAGAGCAGAGGGGAGCTCCTACAATGAGCAGTTCTTC
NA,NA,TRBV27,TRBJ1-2,CASSQGPGDYGYTF,TGTGCCAGCAGCCAGGGACCGGGGGACTATGGCTACACCTTC
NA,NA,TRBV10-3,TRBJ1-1,CAISDRGKGYTEAFF,TGTGCCATCAGTGACAGGGGTAAGGGGTACACTGAAGCTTTCTTT
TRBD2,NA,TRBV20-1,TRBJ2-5,CSAAGGAETQYF,TGCAGTGCAGCGGGGGGAGCGGAGACCCAGTACTTC
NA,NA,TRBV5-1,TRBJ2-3,CASSFGGATDTQYF,TGCGCCAGCAGCTTTGGCGGGGCCACAGATACGCAGTATTTT
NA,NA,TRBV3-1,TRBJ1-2,CASSHRDGGAYGYTF,TGTGCCAGCAGCCACCGGGACGGAGGGGCCTATGGCTACACCTTC
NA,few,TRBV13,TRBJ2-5,CASSRDNQETQYF,TGTGCCAGCAGCCGGGACAACCAAGAGACCCAGTACTTC
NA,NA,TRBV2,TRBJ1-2,CASTGQQDLPGGYTF,TGTGCCAGCACCGGCCAGCAGGACCTGCCCGGCGGCTACACCTTC
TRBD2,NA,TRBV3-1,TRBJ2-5,CASSPWTSGTTGEETQYF,TGTGCCAGCAGCCCCTGGACTAGCGGGACAACCGGGGAGGAGACCCAGTACTTC
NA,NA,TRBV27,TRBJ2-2,CASSFKPLTGELFF,TGTGCCAGCAGTTTCAAACCTCTCACCGGGGAGCTGTTTTTT
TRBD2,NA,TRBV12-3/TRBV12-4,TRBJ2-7,CASSPRLAVSSYEQYF,TGTGCCAGCAGTCCTAGACTAGCAGTCAGCTCCTACGAGCAGTACTTC
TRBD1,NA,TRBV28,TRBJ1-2,CASSFRTGDGYTF,TGTGCCAGCAGTTTCAGGACAGGTGATGGCTACACCTTC
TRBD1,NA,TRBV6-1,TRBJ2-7,CASSHNVQGYEQYF,TGTGCCAGCAGCCACAACGTACAGGGGTACGAGCAGTACTTC